This TCR beta chain came from a study of shared clonotypes between healthy human individuals. Study findings and constraints: The donor pool, a small one, limited the genetic and exposure-history diversity represented. The authors sampled blood alone, and tissue repertoires likely differ.

TCRdb's copy holds only in-frame clones and misses some; the assay was immunoSEQ multiplex PCR. The data contain more than 900,000 clones, approximately 80% of them seen just once; the ten biggest clones take up 0.5% to 0.65%. The V gene end was trimmed by 5 bases and the J gene end by 1 base; junction bases not matched to a gene: 6. Germline assignment: CDR1 SGHDT and CDR2 YYEEEE. The CDR3 length is 15 residues. This clone was counted once. The antigen is unknown. The receptor's source is a man aged 18 to 29 in good health. Some clones in this sample may be carry-over from other donors' samples. Sequenced material: memory CD4+ T cells from PBMCs. Subset described: CD45RA-negative fraction. The genes are TRBV5-6 and TRBJ2-7; 10 bases line up with TRBD1. The CDR3 nucleotides read TGTGCCAGCAGTCAAACGGGACAGGGGTCCTACGAGCAGTACTTC. Amino acid sequence: CASSQTGQGSYEQYF.